This T cell receptor (beta chain) originates from a study of quantifying T cell responses using KT2 cells. At the level of the study: RNA was reverse transcribed with TCR alpha and beta constant-region primers.

This clonotype was seen only a few times. The CDR3 runs to 14 residues. Per the germline V gene, CDR1 is SGHAT and CDR2 is FQNNGV. The V end lost 5 bases, the J end lost 10 bases, and 15 bases lay between the germline ends. A single-stranded UMI oligo with SP2 sequence was ligated to cDNA 3' ends. First-round PCR used roughly 4 cycles and beta primers RC1.1 and RC1.2 covering TRBC1 and TRBC2. Each CDR3 protein is one row after TCRdb ran MiXCR on the UMI-ligation and nested PCR reads. This table holds roughly 38,000 distinct CDR3 sequences, about a sixth found once. Sequencing input: PBMCs spiked with cells of the T cell clone KT2. This TCR was recovered from a human donor. The genes are TRBV11-2 and TRBJ1-6; D perhaps matches TRBD1 (5 bases). DNA for the CDR3: TGTGCCAGCAGCCTAACTACAGGAAGATCACCCCTCCACTTT. Translated, it gives CASSLTTGRSPLHF.